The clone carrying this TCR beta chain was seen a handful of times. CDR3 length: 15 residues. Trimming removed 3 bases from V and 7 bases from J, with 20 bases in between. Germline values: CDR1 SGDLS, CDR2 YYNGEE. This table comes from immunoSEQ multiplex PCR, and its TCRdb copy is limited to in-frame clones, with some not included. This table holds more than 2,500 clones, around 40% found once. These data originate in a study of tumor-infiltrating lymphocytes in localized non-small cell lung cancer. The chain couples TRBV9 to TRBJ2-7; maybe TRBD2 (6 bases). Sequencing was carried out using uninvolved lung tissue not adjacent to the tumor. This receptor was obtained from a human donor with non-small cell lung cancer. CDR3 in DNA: TGTGCCAGCAGCGAAACCGGGACTCCGATGGGGGAGCAGTACTTC. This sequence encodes CASSETGTPMGEQYF.